This TCR beta chain was documented in a study of healthy donors' naive CD4 and CD8 T cells. The CDR3 consists of 14 residues. V was pared by 6 bases and J by 5 bases, with 16 bases between. CDR1 is MNHEY, CDR2 SVGEGT, per germline. Each TCR library used 450 to 600 ng of total RNA and a linear amplification protocol. In the original analysis: Sequencing covered around 78,000 rearranged alpha-chain transcripts across about 5 healthy donors. MiXCR, applied by TCRdb to the reads, yields one record per CDR3 protein. These V and J calls are TCRdb output, not the study's own analysis. The sample lists 180,000 or so distinct CDR3 sequences, 74% seen once, with more than 2% in the top ten.

This TCR was sampled from a pool of human donors in good health; the sample pools cells from several healthy donors. This chain joins TRBV6-2 or TRBV6-3 and TRBJ1-2; no reliable D call. The specimen sequenced was naive CD4+ and CD8+ T cells sorted from blood, pooled from several donors. CDR3 sequence reads: CASSPQSLGYGYTF. Here the CDR3 DNA reads TGTGCCAGCAGCCCTCAATCGCTGGGGTATGGCTACACCTTC.